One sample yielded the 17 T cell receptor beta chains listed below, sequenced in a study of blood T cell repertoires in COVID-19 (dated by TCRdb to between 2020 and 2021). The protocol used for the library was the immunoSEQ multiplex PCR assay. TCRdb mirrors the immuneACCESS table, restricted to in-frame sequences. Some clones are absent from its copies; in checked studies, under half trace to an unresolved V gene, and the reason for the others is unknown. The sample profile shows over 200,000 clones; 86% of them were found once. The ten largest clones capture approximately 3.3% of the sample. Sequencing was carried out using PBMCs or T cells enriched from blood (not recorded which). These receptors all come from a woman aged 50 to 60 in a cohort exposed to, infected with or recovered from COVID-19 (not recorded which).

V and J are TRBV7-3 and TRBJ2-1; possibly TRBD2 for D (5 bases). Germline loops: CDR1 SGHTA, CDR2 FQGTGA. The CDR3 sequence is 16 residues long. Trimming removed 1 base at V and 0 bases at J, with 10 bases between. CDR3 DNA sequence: TGTGCCAGCAGCTTAATCTCTGGGAGCTCCTACAATGAGCAGTTCTTC. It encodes CASSLISGSSYNEQFF. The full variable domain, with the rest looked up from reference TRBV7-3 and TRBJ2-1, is GAGVSQTPSNKVTEKGKYVELRCDPISGHTALYWYRQSLGQGPEFLIYFQGTGAADDSGLPNDRFFAVRPEGSVSTLKIQRTERGDSAVYLCASSLISGSSYNEQFFGPGTRLTVL.

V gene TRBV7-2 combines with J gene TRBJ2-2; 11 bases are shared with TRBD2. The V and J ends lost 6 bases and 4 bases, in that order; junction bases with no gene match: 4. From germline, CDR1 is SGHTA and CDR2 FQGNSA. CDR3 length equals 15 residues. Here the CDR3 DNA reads TGTGCCAGCAGGCTGACTAGCGGGGTCACCGGGGAGCTGTTTTTT. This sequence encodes CASRLTSGVTGELFF. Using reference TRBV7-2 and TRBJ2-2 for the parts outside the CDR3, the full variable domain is GAGVSQSPSNKVTEKGKDVELRCDPISGHTALYWYRQSLGQGLEFLIYFQGNSAPDKSGLPSDRFSAERTGGSVSTLTIQRTQQEDSAVYLCASRLTSGVTGELFFGEGSRLTVL.

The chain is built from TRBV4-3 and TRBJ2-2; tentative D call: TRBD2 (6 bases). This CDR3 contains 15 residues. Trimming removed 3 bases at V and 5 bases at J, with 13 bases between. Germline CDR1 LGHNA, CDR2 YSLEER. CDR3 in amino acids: CASSQSGRGTGELFF. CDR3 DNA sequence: TGCGCCAGCAGCCAGTCAGGTCGGGGGACCGGGGAGCTGTTTTTT.

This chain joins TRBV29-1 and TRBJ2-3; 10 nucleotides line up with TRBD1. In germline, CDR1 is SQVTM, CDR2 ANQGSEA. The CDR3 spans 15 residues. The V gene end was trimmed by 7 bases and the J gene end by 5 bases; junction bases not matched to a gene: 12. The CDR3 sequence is CSARRRDRGIDTQYF. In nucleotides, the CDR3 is TGCAGCGCCCGACGCCGGGACAGGGGTATAGATACGCAGTATTTT.

The CDR3 region has the DNA TGCGCCAGCAGCGGAAAATGGACAGGCTCTGGAAACACCATATATTTT. Its translation: CASSGKWTGSGNTIYF. The chain is built from TRBV5-1 and TRBJ1-3, with TRBD1 matching 7 bases. The germline V gene encodes CDR1 SGHRS and CDR2 YFSETQ. The CDR3 length is 16 residues. The V gene end was trimmed by 4 bases and the J gene end by 0 bases; junction bases not matched to a gene: 7.

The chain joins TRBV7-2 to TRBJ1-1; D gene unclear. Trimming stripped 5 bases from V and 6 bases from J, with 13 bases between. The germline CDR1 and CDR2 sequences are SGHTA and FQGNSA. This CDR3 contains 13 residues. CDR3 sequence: CASSPLNSPEAFF. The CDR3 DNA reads TGTGCCAGCAGCCCCCTTAACAGCCCTGAAGCTTTCTTT.

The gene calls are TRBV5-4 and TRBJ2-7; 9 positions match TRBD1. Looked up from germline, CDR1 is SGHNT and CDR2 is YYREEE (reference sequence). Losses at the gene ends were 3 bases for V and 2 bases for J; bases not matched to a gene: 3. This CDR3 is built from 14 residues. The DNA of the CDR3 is TGTGCCAGCAGCTCGGGACAGGGCACCTACGAGCAGTACTTC. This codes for CASSSGQGTYEQYF. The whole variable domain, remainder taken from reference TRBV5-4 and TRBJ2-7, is ETGVTQSPTHLIKTRGQQVTLRCSSQSGHNTVSWYQQALGQGPQFIFQYYREEENGRGNFPPRFSGLQFPNYSSELNVNALELDDSALYLCASSSGQGTYEQYFGPGTRLTVT.

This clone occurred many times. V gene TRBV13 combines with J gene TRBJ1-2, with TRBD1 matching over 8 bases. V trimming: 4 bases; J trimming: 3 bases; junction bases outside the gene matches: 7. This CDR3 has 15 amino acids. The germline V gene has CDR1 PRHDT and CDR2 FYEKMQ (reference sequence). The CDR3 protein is CASSSAGGYDYGYTF. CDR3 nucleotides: TGTGCCAGCAGCTCCGCAGGGGGCTACGACTATGGCTACACCTTC.

DNA for the CDR3: TGCGCCAGCAGCCAAGGATCTAGCGGGGTGTACACCGGGGAGCTGTTTTTT. Amino acid sequence: CASSQGSSGVYTGELFF. The V and J genes are TRBV4-3 and TRBJ2-2, with 9 nucleotides matching TRBD2. The J segment lost 3 bases and the V segment lost 1 base, leaving 6 bases of the junction unmatched. Germline assignment: CDR1 LGHNA and CDR2 YSLEER. This CDR3 is 17 amino acids long.

The CDR3: CAWSVRGRGLLVTQYF. CDR3 bases: TGTGCCTGGAGTGTACGAGGGCGGGGGTTATTGGTGACCCAGTACTTC. This chain links TRBV30 with TRBJ2-5, with TRBD2 identical over 7 bases. Germline values: CDR1 GTSNPN, CDR2 SVGIG (reference sequence). V lost 0 bases and J lost 7; bases outside the gene matches: 14. This CDR3 spans 16 amino acids.

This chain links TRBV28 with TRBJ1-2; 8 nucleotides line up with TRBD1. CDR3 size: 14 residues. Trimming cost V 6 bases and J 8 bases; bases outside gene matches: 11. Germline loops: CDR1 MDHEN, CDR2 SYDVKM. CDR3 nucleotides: TGTGCCAGCAGCGGGACAGGTGTTTTGGGGGGCTACACCTTC. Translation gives CASSGTGVLGGYTF.

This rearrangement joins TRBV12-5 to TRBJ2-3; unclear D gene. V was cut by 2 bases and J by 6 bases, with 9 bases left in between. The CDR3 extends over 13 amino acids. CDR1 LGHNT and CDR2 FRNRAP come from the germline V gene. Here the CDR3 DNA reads TGTGCTAGTGGTTTGAACTCTGTGGATACGCAGTATTTT. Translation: CASGLNSVDTQYF.

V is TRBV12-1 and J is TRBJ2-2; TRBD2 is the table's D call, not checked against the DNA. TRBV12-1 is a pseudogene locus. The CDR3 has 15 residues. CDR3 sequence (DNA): TGTGCCAGCAGCTTAAGGACTAACGACACCGGGGAGCTGTTTTTT. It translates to CASSLRTNDTGELFF.

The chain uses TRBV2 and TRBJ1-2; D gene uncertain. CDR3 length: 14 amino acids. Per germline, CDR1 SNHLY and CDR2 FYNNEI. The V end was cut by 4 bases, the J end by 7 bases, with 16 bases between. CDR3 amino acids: CASSVARIHPGYTF. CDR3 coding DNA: TGTGCCAGCAGTGTCGCCAGGATACATCCTGGCTACACCTTC.

CDR3 DNA: TGTGCCAGCAGTACGGACGGGGGGATGGGCGAGCAGTACTTC. The encoded protein is CASSTDGGMGEQYF. The chain has TRBV2 and TRBJ2-7; 7 bases agree with TRBD2. The CDR3 sequence is 14 residues long. V lost 5 bases, J lost 6 bases, and 10 bases stayed unmatched. From germline, CDR1 is SNHLY and CDR2 FYNNEI.

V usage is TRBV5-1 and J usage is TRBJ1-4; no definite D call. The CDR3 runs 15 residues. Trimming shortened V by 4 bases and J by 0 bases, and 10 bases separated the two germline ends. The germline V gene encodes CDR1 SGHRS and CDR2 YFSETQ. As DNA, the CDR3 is TGCGCCAGCAGCCCACAGCTACCAACTAATGAAAAACTGTTTTTT. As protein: CASSPQLPTNEKLFF.

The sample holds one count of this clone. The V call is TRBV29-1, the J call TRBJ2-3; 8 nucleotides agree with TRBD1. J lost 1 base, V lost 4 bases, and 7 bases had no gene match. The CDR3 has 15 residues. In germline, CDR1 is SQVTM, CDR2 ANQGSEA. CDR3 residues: CSVAPTGAGTDTQYF. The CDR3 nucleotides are TGCAGCGTTGCACCGACAGGGGCTGGCACAGATACGCAGTATTTT.